This T cell receptor (beta chain) was retrieved from a study of T cell repertoires in cytomegalovirus infection. TCRdb re-derived calls from the reads in MiXCR, one entry per CDR3 protein. The sample shows 200,000 to 300,000 distinct CDR3 sequences, 8% to 9.5% of them seen only once. The CDR3 runs 14 residues. Germline lookup yields CDR1 GTSNPN and CDR2 SVGIG (reference sequence). Trimming at V came to 2 bases and at J to 3 bases, leaving 1 base not matched to a gene. This clonotype was seen only a few times. The V and J genes are TRBV30 and TRBJ2-1; 10 positions agree with TRBD2. Input material: PBMCs. The receptor was isolated from a human donor in good health (CMV status not recorded). Some clones in this sample may be carry-over from other donors' samples. Here the CDR3 reads CAWSPSGSYNEQFF. The DNA of the CDR3 is TGTGCCTGGAGTCCTAGCGGGAGCTACAATGAGCAGTTCTTC.